The entry below gives a single TCR beta chain sequence along with its context. This sample is drawn from a study of sequential checkpoint blockade in melanoma. Study information: Arm A got nivolumab then ipilimumab; arm B the reverse, 1:1.

V lost 1 base, J lost 10 bases, and 11 bases stayed unmatched. CDR1 LGHNA and CDR2 YSLEER come from the germline V gene. The CDR3 sequence is 15 residues long. Profiling relied on immunoSEQ multiplex PCR, and the TCRdb table lists in-frame clones only, not all of them. This sample has around 9,700 clones, with more than 50% found just once. Regarding treatment: randomized to nivolumab then ipilimumab (arm A) or the reverse (arm B). Patients had received no earlier DNA-damaging chemotherapy. From thawed PBMCs, live CD3+CD8+ cells negative for CD19 and CD56 were sorted. The receptor comes from a human donor with melanoma. The chain recombines TRBV4-3 with TRBJ2-5, with 8 bases aligning to TRBD2. The sample in question was CD8+ T cells sorted from blood (inferred from file names), obtained from a patient given nivolumab and ipilimumab in sequence. The CDR3 reads CASSQARRGGGDQYF. The DNA for the CDR3 is TGCGCCAGCAGCCAAGCCCGACGGGGGGGAGGCGACCAGTACTTC.